The 8 T cell receptor beta chains presented below share a single source sample, sequenced in a study of blood T cell repertoires in COVID-19. TCRdb's table, derived via immunoSEQ multiplex PCR, lists solely in-frame clones and lacks some. The sample carries approximately 85,000 clones, around four fifths recorded once. The source material was peripheral blood. Receptors originate from a human donor in a cohort sampled during active COVID-19.

V gene TRBV7-9 combines with J gene TRBJ2-1, with a possible D match to TRBD1 (7 bases). Germline CDR1 and CDR2: SEHNR and FQNEAQ (reference sequence). Trimming removed 5 bases at V and 3 bases at J, with 20 bases between. CDR3 length: 17 residues. In nucleotides, the CDR3 is TGTGCCAGCAGCCCCAATCCATCGCAGGGGGGCTACAATGAGCAGTTCTTC. Its protein is CASSPNPSQGGYNEQFF.

This chain connects TRBV27 to TRBJ2-1; 7 bases line up with TRBD2. Unmatched junction bases numbered 13, after V lost 5 bases and J lost 3 bases. Germline CDR1 MNHEY, CDR2 SMNVEV (reference sequence). CDR3 size: 17 residues. CDR3 DNA sequence: TGTGCCAGCAGTACTTGGGGGTTAGCGGGCATCTACAATGAGCAGTTCTTC. Its protein product is CASSTWGLAGIYNEQFF.

This chain connects TRBV19 to TRBJ1-2; TRBD1 matches 7 bases. Unmatched junction bases numbered 4, after V lost 3 bases and J lost 6 bases. Germline CDR1 and CDR2: LNHDA and SQIVND (reference sequence). This CDR3 contains 13 residues. CDR3 coding DNA: TGTGCCAGTAGTATTGGGCAGGGGGATGGCTACACCTTC. Its protein product is CASSIGQGDGYTF.

CDR3 nucleotides: TGTGCCAGCACCGGACAGGGAGGAACTGAAGCTTTCTTT. It is translated as CASTGQGGTEAFF. V is TRBV12-3 or TRBV12-4 and J is TRBJ1-1, with TRBD1 identical over 8 bases. J gave up 5 bases and V 7 bases, and 6 bases lay outside the gene matches. There are 13 residues in the CDR3.

A note on this clone: This specimen includes other DNA sequences encoding the same CDR3. This chain connects TRBV18 to TRBJ1-4, with 8 positions matching TRBD1. Trimming cost V 3 bases and J 6 bases; bases outside gene matches: 9. CDR1 is KGHSH and CDR2 is LQKENI in the germline V gene. This CDR3 has 16 residues. Here the CDR3 reads CASSPLMTGADEKLFF. The DNA of the CDR3 is TGTGCCAGCTCACCGCTCATGACAGGGGCAGATGAAAAACTGTTTTTT.

The chain uses TRBV3-1 (or the pseudogene TRBV3-2) and TRBJ1-4; D is ambiguous. This CDR3 region has 17 residues. Germline CDR1 reads LGHDT; CDR2 reads YNNKEL (reference sequence). The V gene lost 1 base and the J gene lost 0 bases, with 12 bases spanning the gap. This chain's CDR3 is CASSQGVTSATNEKLFF. CDR3 DNA sequence: TGTGCCAGCAGCCAAGGTGTTACGAGTGCAACTAATGAAAAACTGTTTTTT.

To note about this clone: Other DNA sequences in the sample encode the same CDR3. The chain couples TRBV12-5 to TRBJ2-5; D remains unclear. CDR1 LGHNT and CDR2 FRNRAP come from the germline V gene. The CDR3 extends over 12 amino acids. The V and J ends lost 0 bases and 5 bases respectively, with 4 bases between them. CDR3 region: CASGLVLETQYF. The CDR3 DNA is TGTGCTAGTGGTTTGGTACTTGAGACCCAGTACTTC.

The V gene is TRBV18, the J gene TRBJ2-5, with TRBD2 as a possible D gene (5 bases). The CDR3 contains 16 residues. Germline V gene data show CDR1 as KGHSH and CDR2 as LQKENI. Trimming stripped 3 bases from V and 0 bases from J, with 14 bases between. CDR3 sequence reads: CASSPWSGPYQETQYF. In DNA form, the CDR3 reads TGTGCCAGCTCACCCTGGAGCGGACCGTACCAAGAGACCCAGTACTTC. Combining the CDR3 with reference TRBV18 and TRBJ2-5 gives the whole variable domain NAGVMQNPRHLVRRRGQEARLRCSPMKGHSHVYWYRQLPEEGLKFMVYLQKENIIDESGMPKERFSAEFPKEGPSILRIQQVVRGDSAAYFCASSPWSGPYQETQYFGPGTRLLVL.